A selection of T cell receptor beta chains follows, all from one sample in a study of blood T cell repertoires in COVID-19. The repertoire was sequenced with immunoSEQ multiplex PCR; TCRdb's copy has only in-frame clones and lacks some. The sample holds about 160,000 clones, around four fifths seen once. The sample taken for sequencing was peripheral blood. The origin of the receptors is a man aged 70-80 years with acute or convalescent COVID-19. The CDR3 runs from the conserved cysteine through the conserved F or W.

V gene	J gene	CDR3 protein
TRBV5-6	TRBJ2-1	CASSLWRELSYNEQFF
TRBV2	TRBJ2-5	CASPTGDSETQYF
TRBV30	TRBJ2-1	CAWSRASGSEQFF
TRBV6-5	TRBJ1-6	CASSPGQGMGSPLHF
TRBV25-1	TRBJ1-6	CASSEMSSYNSPLHF
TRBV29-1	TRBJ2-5	CSAGQGALGETQYF
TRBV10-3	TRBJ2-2	CAISGGLAGGLTGELFF
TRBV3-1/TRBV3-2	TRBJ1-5	CASSQQGLNQPQHF
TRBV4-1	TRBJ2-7	CASSQGPTGGAGSEQYF
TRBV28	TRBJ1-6	CASRGGQRSSYNSPLHF
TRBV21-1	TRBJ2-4	CASRRTSGKVLKNIQYF
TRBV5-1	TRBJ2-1	CASSRGDRETGEGEQFF
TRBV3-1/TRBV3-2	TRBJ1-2	CASSQERGGQGFSYGYTF
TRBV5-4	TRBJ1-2	CASSLADRVSGYTF
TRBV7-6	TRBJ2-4	CASSLAGLGRGGENIQYF
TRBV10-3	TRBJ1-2	CAIRATGGHGYTF
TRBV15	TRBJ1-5	CATSRDQRRIWIDSNQPQHF
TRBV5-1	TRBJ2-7	CASLLSGQETYEQYF
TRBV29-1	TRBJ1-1	CSVDVSGTRTSTEAFF
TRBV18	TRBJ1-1	CASSPDRETEAFF
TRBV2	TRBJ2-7	CASRTDRGDHEQYF
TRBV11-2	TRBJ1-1	CASSLQGQGTEAFF
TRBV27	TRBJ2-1	CASSLYVPGNEQFF
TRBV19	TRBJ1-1	CASSRRDSNPLNTEAFF
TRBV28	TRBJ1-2	CASSLLVQGNDGYTF
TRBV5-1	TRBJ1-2	CASSNEQGEYYGYTF